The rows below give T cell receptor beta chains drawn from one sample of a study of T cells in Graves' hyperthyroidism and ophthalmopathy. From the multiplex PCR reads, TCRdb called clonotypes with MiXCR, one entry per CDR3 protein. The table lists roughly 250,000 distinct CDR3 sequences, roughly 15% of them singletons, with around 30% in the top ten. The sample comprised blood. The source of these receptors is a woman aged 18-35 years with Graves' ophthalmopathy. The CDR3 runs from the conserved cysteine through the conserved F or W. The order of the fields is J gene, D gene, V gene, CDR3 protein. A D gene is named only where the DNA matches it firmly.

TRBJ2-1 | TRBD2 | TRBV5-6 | CASSRPGTSGSPNEQFF
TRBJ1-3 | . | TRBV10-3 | CAISEFTAGNTIYF
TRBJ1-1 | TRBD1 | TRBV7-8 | CASSLEGDRSDTEAFF
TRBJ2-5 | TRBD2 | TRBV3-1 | CASSDGLAGLSVETQYF
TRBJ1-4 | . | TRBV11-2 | CASSATGDNEKLFF
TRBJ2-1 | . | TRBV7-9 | CASSRQSNEQFF
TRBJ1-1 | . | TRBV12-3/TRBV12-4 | CASSLALGETFF
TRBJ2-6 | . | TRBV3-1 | CASSQGISGANVLTF
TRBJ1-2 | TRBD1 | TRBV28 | CACRDRRNYGYTF
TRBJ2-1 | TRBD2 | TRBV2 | CASSSQTSGTYNEQFF
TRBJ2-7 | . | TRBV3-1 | CASSQVGQSSYEQYF
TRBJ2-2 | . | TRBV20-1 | CSAREGTGELFF
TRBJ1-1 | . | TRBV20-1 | CSARPSSDTEAFF
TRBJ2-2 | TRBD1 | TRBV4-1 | CASSQVQGASGELFF
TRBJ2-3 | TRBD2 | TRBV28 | CASSLPRWGTSGRTDTQYF
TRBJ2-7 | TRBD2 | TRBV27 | CASGVAGADEQYF
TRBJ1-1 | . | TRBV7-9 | CASSLEAGLTEAFF
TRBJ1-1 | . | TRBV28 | CASRRGSTEAFF
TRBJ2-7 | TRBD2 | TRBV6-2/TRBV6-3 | CASSYSGLTSGTYEQYF
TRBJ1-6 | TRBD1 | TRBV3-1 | CASSQADRRPNSPLHF
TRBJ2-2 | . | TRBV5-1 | CASSSRIGELFF
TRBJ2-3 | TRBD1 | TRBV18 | CASSPGQGSTDTQYF
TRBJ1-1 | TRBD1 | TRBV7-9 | CASSLVIKAGQGAATEAFF
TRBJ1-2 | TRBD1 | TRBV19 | CASSHRRAGGFGYTF
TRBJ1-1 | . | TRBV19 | CASSSLGAGERNTEAFF
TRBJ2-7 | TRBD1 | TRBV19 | CASSIRDRTYRSSYEQYF
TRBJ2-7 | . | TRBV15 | CATSRDLGLSYEQYF
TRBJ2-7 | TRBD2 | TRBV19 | CASSKGLAGSSYEQYF
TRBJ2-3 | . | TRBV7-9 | CASPPQGGSTDTQYF
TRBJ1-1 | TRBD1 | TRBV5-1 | CASSLGSDRGRNTEAFF
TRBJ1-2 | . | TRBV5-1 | CASSSEPRAYGYTF
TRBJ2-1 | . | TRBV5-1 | CASSLSRTRNPHNEQFF
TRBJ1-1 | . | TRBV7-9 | CASNLRGTEAFF
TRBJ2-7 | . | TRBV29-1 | CSVEDQGLGGNEQYF
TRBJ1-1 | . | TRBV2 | CASSALQGPGTEAFF
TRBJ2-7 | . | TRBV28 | CASSGTNSYEQYF
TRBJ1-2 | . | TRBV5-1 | CASSNRGGPPHYGYTF
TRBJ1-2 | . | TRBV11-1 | CASSPDGPSYGYTF
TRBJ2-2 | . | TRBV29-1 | CSVEGLSGTGELFF
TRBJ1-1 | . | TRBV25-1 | CASSNSGAEAFF
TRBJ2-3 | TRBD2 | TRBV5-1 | CASSLGPAGGGDTQYF